What follows are 7 T cell receptor beta chains derived from one specimen sequenced in a study of blood T cell repertoires in COVID-19 (dated by TCRdb to about 2020). The library was produced with the immunoSEQ multiplex PCR assay. This immuneACCESS table, as held by TCRdb, lists in-frame sequences with V and J called but not all clones. Of the missing ones, under half trace to an unresolved V gene in checked studies; the others have no known cause. The sample data list 100,000 to 150,000 clones, and 70% to 85% of these were observed just once. The ten biggest clones cover about a sixth of the sample. Input material: peripheral blood. The receptor set was obtained from an elderly woman with acute or convalescent COVID-19.

J is TRBJ1-3 and V is TRBV2, with 8 bases matching TRBD1. This CDR3 spans 16 amino acids. V gave up 2 bases and J gave up 4 bases; unmatched junction bases: 7. CDR1 is SNHLY, CDR2 FYNNEI, per germline. The CDR3 here is CASSENPGGSGNTIYF. Here the CDR3 DNA reads TGTGCCAGCAGTGAAAATCCAGGGGGCTCCGGAAACACCATATATTTT. Full variable domain (outside the CDR3, taken from reference TRBV2 and TRBJ1-3): EPEVTQTPSHQVTQMGQEVILRCVPISNHLYFYWYRQILGQKVEFLVSFYNNEISEKSEIFDDQFSVERPDGSNFTLKIRSTKLEDSAMYFCASSENPGGSGNTIYFGEGSWLTVV.

The V and J genes are TRBV5-6 and TRBJ2-7, with D perhaps TRBD2 (6 bases). CDR3 length: 15 amino acids. Trimming removed 1 base at V and 3 bases at J, with 14 bases between. Germline-derived CDR1 and CDR2 are SGHDT and YYEEEE. CDR3 in DNA: TGTGCCAGCAGCTTGACTGGACTATTTGGCTACGAGCAGTACTTC. Its translation: CASSLTGLFGYEQYF.

V is TRBV5-6 and J is TRBJ2-7, with D possibly TRBD2 on 5 matching bases. Between the trimmed V and J ends, which lost 5 bases and 4 bases, there was a span of 19 bases. This CDR3 is 15 amino acids long. Germline CDR1 reads SGHDT; CDR2 reads YYEEEE. The CDR3 loop is CASRRMDFKVYEQYF. CDR3 in DNA: TGTGCCAGCAGGAGGATGGACTTTAAGGTTTACGAGCAGTACTTC.

To note about this clone: The sample has other DNA sequences that encode this CDR3 too. The chain combines TRBV6-1 with TRBJ2-2; tentative D call: TRBD2 (7 bases). In germline, CDR1 is MNHNS, CDR2 SASEGT. The CDR3 totals 17 residues. Trimming stripped 0 bases from V and 2 bases from J, with 13 bases between. The CDR3 region has the DNA TGTGCCAGCAGTGAAGCGCTGGGGGGGCTAAACACCGGGGAGCTGTTTTTT. It specifies CASSEALGGLNTGELFF.

This chain joins TRBV6-2 or TRBV6-3 and TRBJ2-2; 14 nucleotides match TRBD2. The length of the CDR3 is 16 residues. The germline V gene encodes CDR1 MNHEY and CDR2 SVGEGT. V lost 5 bases to trimming and J lost 6 bases; unmatched junction nucleotides: 5. CDR3 sequence: CASSTRLAGGPGELFF. The CDR3 DNA reads as TGTGCCAGCAGTACCCGACTAGCGGGGGGGCCCGGGGAGCTGTTTTTT.

The genes are TRBV5-1 and TRBJ1-2; 8 positions agree with TRBD1. V shed 1 base and J 7 bases; nucleotides not matched to a gene: 12. Germline V gives CDR1 SGHRS, CDR2 YFSETQ. The CDR3 loop spans 16 amino acids. CDR3 in DNA: TGCGCCAGCAGCTTGCAACCGGGACAGGTCGGCTCTGGCTACACCTTC. Encoded protein: CASSLQPGQVGSGYTF.

The rearrangement links TRBV7-9 to TRBJ2-5; a possible D gene is TRBD2 (5 bases). V shed 5 bases and J shed 2 bases, with 9 bases lying between them. CDR1 is SEHNR and CDR2 is FQNEAQ in the germline V gene (reference sequence). The CDR3 extends over 13 amino acids. As DNA, the CDR3 is TGTGCCAGCAGCCCCCGGGATCAAGAGACCCAGTACTTC. As protein: CASSPRDQETQYF.